This T cell receptor beta chain was documented in a study of blood T cells in healthy people across ages. The study's findings and limits: The study found TCR beta diversity correlated strongly with naive T cell percentage. Long-lived donors exceeded aged donors in naive CD4+ cells and diversity. One million T cells yielded diversity estimates that were considered underestimates.

With a J-beta primer mix and a sample-barcoded 5' primer, a second PCR ran about 7 to 11 cycles. TCRdb re-derived calls from the 5' RACE reads in MiXCR, one entry per CDR3 protein. The sample lists 580,000 or so distinct CDR3 sequences; around half were seen once. This clonotype was observed a handful of times. Antigen: not known. This CDR3 region has 14 residues. The V gene's germline CDR1 is MGHDK and CDR2 SYGVNS. V lost 6 bases, J lost 3 bases, and 4 bases stayed unmatched. The rearrangement uses TRBV25-1 and TRBJ2-1; 8 nucleotides match TRBD2. What was sequenced was blood. This receptor was taken from a man older than 75 in good health. The CDR3 spells CASSGGARYNEQFF. DNA of the CDR3: TGTGCCAGCAGCGGGGGGGCCCGCTACAATGAGCAGTTCTTC.